Below, 13 T cell receptor beta chains from the same sample are listed, as sequenced in a study of T cell responses to AZD1222 COVID-19 vaccine. Sequencing was performed with immunoSEQ multiplex PCR; in TCRdb, only in-frame clones are kept and a portion is missing. The sample consists of 100,000 to 150,000 clones, about 85% of them appearing once. This sample comprised peripheral blood, obtained 28 days after the second AZD1222 dose. The receptors here all came from an adult who received the AZD1222 COVID-19 vaccine.

V and J are TRBV28 and TRBJ2-7; D may correspond to TRBD1 or TRBD2 (5 bases each). The germline CDR1 and CDR2 sequences are MDHEN and SYDVKM. The CDR3 loop spans 14 amino acids. V lost 3 bases to trimming and J lost 2 bases, with 11 bases between them. Here the CDR3 reads CASSFGGSPYEQYF. In DNA, the CDR3 is TGTGCCAGCAGTTTTGGGGGTAGTCCCTACGAGCAGTACTTC.

V usage is TRBV27 and J usage is TRBJ2-3, with 8 bases that match TRBD1. This CDR3 has 15 residues. Germline values: CDR1 MNHEY, CDR2 SMNVEV (reference sequence). The V segment lost 7 bases and the J segment 1 base; nucleotides outside the gene matches: 7. In DNA, the CDR3 is TGTGCCAGCACCTTGACAGGGGCGGGCACAGATACGCAGTATTTT. This codes for CASTLTGAGTDTQYF.

The J gene is TRBJ2-6, the V gene TRBV18, with D perhaps TRBD2 (5 bases). Germline CDR1 reads KGHSH; CDR2 reads LQKENI. Trimming left V 0 bases short and J 4 bases short, with 10 bases between. The CDR3 has 16 residues. The CDR3 nucleotides are TGTGCCAGCTCACCACCAAATGGGGAGGGGGCCAACGTCCTGACTTTC. Residues: CASSPPNGEGANVLTF.

The chain joins TRBV27 to TRBJ1-5; 11 nucleotides match TRBD1. This CDR3 has 13 residues. Germline CDR1 MNHEY, CDR2 SMNVEV (reference sequence). Trimming at V came to 10 bases and at J to 4 bases, leaving 3 bases not matched to a gene. The CDR3 reads CATGDRGNQPQHF. CDR3 coding DNA: TGTGCCACCGGGGACAGGGGGAATCAGCCCCAGCATTTT.

This chain links TRBV28 with TRBJ1-4; D might be TRBD1 (6 bases). This CDR3 comprises 15 residues. V lost 5 bases and J lost 2, with 12 bases in between. Looked up from germline, CDR1 is MDHEN and CDR2 is SYDVKM. This chain's CDR3 is CASSATGSTNEKLFF. The CDR3, as DNA: TGTGCCAGCAGTGCTACAGGGTCGACTAATGAAAAACTGTTTTTT.

This clone was observed a few times. V is TRBV4-3 and J is TRBJ2-7, with D perhaps TRBD1 or TRBD2 (5 bases each). The CDR3 totals 15 residues. Germline-derived CDR1 and CDR2 are LGHNA and YSLEER. Trimming shortened V by 3 bases and J by 0 bases, and 12 bases separated the two germline ends. CDR3 coding DNA: TGCGCCAGCAGCCATGGACGGGGACCCTCCTACGAGCAGTACTTC. It encodes CASSHGRGPSYEQYF.

This chain uses TRBV6-5 with TRBJ1-2; D is perhaps TRBD1 (6 bases). This CDR3 has 13 residues. Germline loops: CDR1 MNHEY, CDR2 SVGAGI. V gave up 10 bases and J gave up 5 bases, with 17 bases separating them. The CDR3 DNA is TGTGCCACCTCCGGGGGGGGCCTGTATGGCTACACCTTC. Its translation is CATSGGGLYGYTF.

This clone was found once. V usage is TRBV3-1 (or the pseudogene TRBV3-2) and J usage is TRBJ1-1, with TRBD1 matching over 9 bases. V dropped 3 bases and J dropped 8; count of bases not matched to a gene: 4. The CDR3 covers 13 residues. CDR1 LGHDT and CDR2 YNNKEL come from the germline V gene (reference sequence). In nucleotides, the CDR3 is TGTGCCAGCAGCCATGGGGGACAGGGAGAAGCTTTCTTT. Protein product: CASSHGGQGEAFF.

This rearrangement joins TRBV9 to TRBJ1-1; unclear D gene. Germline V gene lookup returns CDR1 SGDLS and CDR2 YYNGEE. Trimming shortened V by 6 bases and J by 4 bases, and 16 bases separated the two germline ends. The CDR3 sequence is 14 residues long. The CDR3 sequence: CASIKGRSATEAFF. Written as DNA, the CDR3 is TGTGCCAGCATCAAAGGGCGGAGTGCCACTGAAGCTTTCTTT.

The rearrangement uses TRBV7-6 and TRBJ1-4; D possibly corresponds to TRBD1 (5 bases). Germline-derived CDR1 and CDR2 are SGHVS and FNYEAQ. The CDR3 runs 15 residues. V was shortened by 1 base and J by 3 bases, with 9 bases between the two germline ends. In DNA, the CDR3 is TGTGCCAGCAGCTTAGGATCAGGGCCTAATGAAAAACTGTTTTTT. Translating gives CASSLGSGPNEKLFF.

V gene TRBV30 combines with J gene TRBJ2-5; TRBD2 agrees at 7 bases. This CDR3 has 14 residues. Unmatched junction bases numbered 13, after V lost 6 bases and J lost 6 bases. CDR1 and CDR2 (germline): GTSNPN, SVGIG (reference sequence). The CDR3 DNA follows: TGTGCCTGTCGTCGGACTAGTCCGCTCAAGACCCAGTACTTC. As protein: CACRRTSPLKTQYF.

The chain couples TRBV6-7 to TRBJ2-5; maybe TRBD2 (6 bases). TRBV6-7 is reported as an ORF; its role is uncertain. V was trimmed by 0 bases and J by 3 bases, leaving 14 bases between them. This CDR3 comprises 16 residues. The CDR3 bases are TGTGCCAGCAGTTACTCGAGTGTGGCGGGGAAAGAGACCCAGTACTTC. Protein product: CASSYSSVAGKETQYF.

In its sample, this clone was seen a few times. The chain couples TRBV28 to TRBJ2-4, with D perhaps TRBD2 (5 bases). Germline assignment: CDR1 MDHEN and CDR2 SYDVKM. The CDR3 runs to 15 residues. The germline V and J ends were trimmed by 3 bases and 0 bases, with 9 bases remaining between them. The CDR3 here is CASSLGALAKNIQYF. In nucleotides, the CDR3 is TGTGCCAGCAGTTTGGGAGCTCTAGCCAAAAACATTCAGTACTTC.